This T cell receptor beta chain was sequenced for a study of shared clonotypes between healthy human individuals. At the level of the study: Researchers assigned three CD4 naive, three CD4 memory, two CD8 naive and one CD8 memory plate to each donor. Regarding the study as a whole: A small donor pool kept down the genetic and exposure-history diversity that was represented.

The germline V gene has CDR1 MGHRA and CDR2 YSYEKL. The CDR3 has 15 amino acids. As regards this clone: Its antigen is still unknown.

Clones were sequenced by immunoSEQ multiplex PCR, and TCRdb holds only the in-frame ones, with some missing. The sample holds some 680,000 clones; about three quarters are singletons and the top ten take around 1.8%. Caucasian adults living in Nashville, Tennessee, provided all samples. The TCR was taken from a woman in her 30s in good health. The sequenced sample consisted of memory CD4+ T cells sorted from blood. The subset is: CD45RA-negative fraction. V usage is TRBV4-1 and J usage is TRBJ2-5, with unresolved D. The closer fit of TRBJ2-7 to the DNA end suggests the J call may be wrong. The CDR3 spells CASSQGSISVYEQYF. Written as DNA, the CDR3 is TGCGCCAGCAGCCAAGGTAGCATCTCCGTCTACGAGCAGTACTTC.